This T cell receptor beta chain was sequenced for a study of cytotoxic CD8 clonotypes in ibrutinib-treated CLL. This clone appeared a single time. Germline loops: CDR1 LGHNA, CDR2 YSLEER. V was pared by 0 bases and J by 3 bases, with 9 bases of the junction left unmatched. CDR3 length: 17 residues. The assay was immunoSEQ multiplex PCR, and TCRdb's table has in-frame clones only and misses some. The table shows 130,000 to 150,000 clones, with 75% to 85% occurring only once. The TCR was taken from a human donor with chronic lymphocytic leukemia. The specimen was PBMCs, collected after 12 months of ibrutinib treatment. The rearrangement links TRBV4-3 to TRBJ2-7, with 9 positions matching TRBD2. The chain's CDR3 is CASSQDLGGLAGYEQYF. CDR3 in DNA: TGCGCCAGCAGCCAAGATCTGGGGGGACTAGCAGGCTACGAGCAGTACTTC.